Each of the 18 T cell receptor beta chains below was sequenced from the same sample in a study of T cells in Graves' hyperthyroidism and ophthalmopathy. TCR beta CDR3 sequences were amplified from RNA transcripts. The HTBI primer set served for first-round RT-PCR of the TCR CDR3. TCRdb re-derived calls from the multiplex PCR reads in MiXCR, one entry per CDR3 protein. The sample carries a few hundred thousand distinct CDR3 sequences, under 60% recorded once. Material for sequencing was peripheral blood or thyroid tissue (not recorded which). The receptors shown here come from an adult woman with Graves' disease, either hyperthyroidism or ophthalmopathy (not recorded which).

This clonotype showed up many times. The chain carries TRBV13 and TRBJ2-5, with no clear D. Per the germline V gene, CDR1 is PRHDT and CDR2 is FYEKMQ (reference sequence). The CDR3 contains 14 residues. The germline V and J ends were trimmed by 4 bases and 4 bases, with 13 bases remaining between them. Here the CDR3 reads CASSSGPDRETQYF. In DNA, the CDR3 is TGTGCCAGCAGCTCCGGACCCGACCGAGAGACCCAGTACTTC.

This clonotype was observed a handful of times. This chain connects TRBV5-1 to TRBJ1-1; possible D gene TRBD1, 5 bases. The CDR3 has 14 residues. CDR1 and CDR2 (germline): SGHRS, YFSETQ. Trimming left V 5 bases short and J 1 base short, with 12 bases between. The DNA for the CDR3 is TGCGCCAGCAGTGCGTTGGGGCCGAACACTGAAGCTTTCTTT. Its protein product is CASSALGPNTEAFF.

This clonotype was seen repeatedly, ten times or more. The chain combines TRBV20-1 with TRBJ2-2; D ambiguous. The CDR3 extends over 12 amino acids. Germline CDR1 and CDR2: DFQATT and SNEGSKA (reference sequence). V was cut by 6 bases and J by 6 bases, with 11 bases left in between. The CDR3 DNA reads TGCAGTGCCTCACCTTGGGCCGGGGAGCTGTTTTTT. This translates into CSASPWAGELFF.

In this sample, this clonotype turned up a few times. Being one base from a much bigger clone, this may be a read error. This chain joins TRBV27 and TRBJ1-5; D is ambiguous. CDR3 length: 13 residues. V was pared by 4 bases and J by 4 bases, with 8 bases between. The germline CDR1 and CDR2 sequences are MNHEY and SMNVEV (reference sequence). The DNA of the CDR3 is TGTGCCAGCAGTTACTCGGGGAATCAGCCCCAGCATTTT. It is translated as CASSYSGNQPQHF.

There are many counts of this clonotype. The chain links TRBV9 to TRBJ2-7, with a possible D match to TRBD1 (5 bases). Between the trimmed V and J ends, which lost 0 bases and 3 bases, there was a span of 10 bases. Germline lookup yields CDR1 SGDLS and CDR2 YYNGEE. The CDR3 covers 14 residues. The CDR3 nucleotides are TGTGCCAGCAGCGTAGCTCCTGACAGCTACGAGCAGTACTTC. Translation gives CASSVAPDSYEQYF.

This sequence joins TRBV7-2 and TRBJ1-5, with 8 bases aligning to TRBD1. After removal of 1 base from V and 0 bases from J, the junction contained 8 bases not matched to a gene. The CDR3 covers 18 residues. From germline, CDR1 is SGHTA and CDR2 FQGNSA. CDR3 sequence (DNA): TGTGCCAGCAGCTTAGGATCGGGACAGGCATATAGCAATCAGCCCCAGCATTTT. It encodes CASSLGSGQAYSNQPQHF.

The chain carries TRBV7-9 and TRBJ1-1, with D maybe TRBD1 (5 bases). The ends were cut back, 5 bases at V and 5 bases at J, with 18 bases in the middle. The germline V gene has CDR1 SEHNR and CDR2 FQNEAQ (reference sequence). CDR3 size: 15 residues. CDR3 in DNA: TGTGCCAGCAGCGACATTAAAGCGGGACGAACTGAAGCTTTCTTT. This translates into CASSDIKAGRTEAFF.

A word on this clonotype: A much bigger clone sits one base away, suggesting this may be a read error. The V and J genes are TRBV4-3 and TRBJ2-7; D is possibly TRBD1 or TRBD2 (5 bases each). The CDR3 loop spans 13 amino acids. Germline lookup yields CDR1 LGHNA and CDR2 YSLEER. CDR3 bases: TGCGCCAGCAGCTCGGTTGAGGGGTACGAGCATTACTTC. It is translated as CASSSVEGYEHYF.

The chain carries TRBV24-1 and TRBJ2-7; 8 bases agree with TRBD1. Trimming removed 12 bases from V and 1 base from J; junction bases left unmatched: 10. The germline V gene encodes CDR1 KGHDR and CDR2 SFDVKD. The CDR3 is made up of 14 amino acids. This CDR3 is CAEELWTGSYEQYF. The CDR3, as DNA: TGTGCCGAGGAGCTCTGGACAGGGTCCTACGAGCAGTACTTC.

The sample holds many counts of this clonotype. V usage is TRBV2 and J usage is TRBJ2-7; D remains ambiguous. The CDR3 consists of 14 residues. V was shortened by 7 bases and J by 2 bases, with 15 bases between the two germline ends. Germline V CDR1 and CDR2: SNHLY, FYNNEI. The CDR3 DNA is TGTGCCAGCAAAGGTTTAGTGACGACCTACGAGCAGTACTTC. The encoded protein is CASKGLVTTYEQYF.

The chain recombines TRBV10-3 with TRBJ2-7; TRBD1 aligns across 9 bases. CDR1 and CDR2 (germline): ENHRY, SYGVKD. The CDR3 extends over 14 amino acids. V was clipped by 6 bases and J by 4 bases; unmatched bases: 7. CDR3 amino acids: CAISLTGGRYEQYF. CDR3 DNA sequence: TGTGCCATCAGCCTCACAGGGGGCCGGTACGAGCAGTACTTC.

The gene calls are TRBV7-6 and TRBJ2-5; 8 bases align to TRBD1. The V gene end was trimmed by 5 bases and the J gene end by 7 bases; junction bases not matched to a gene: 9. This CDR3 is 14 amino acids long. CDR1 is SGHVS, CDR2 FNYEAQ, per germline. Here the CDR3 reads CASSHPDRAPTQYF. The CDR3 nucleotides are TGTGCCAGCAGCCATCCGGACAGGGCCCCGACCCAGTACTTC.

This clonotype was counted only a few times. The genes are TRBV6-1 and TRBJ2-2; possibly TRBD1 for D (6 bases). Trimming shortened V by 6 bases and J by 6 bases, and 14 bases separated the two germline ends. Germline loops: CDR1 MNHNS, CDR2 SASEGT. The CDR3 has 14 amino acids. Written as DNA, the CDR3 is TGTGCCAGCAGACCTACCGGGACACCCGGGGAGCTGTTTTTT. Translated: CASRPTGTPGELFF.

This clonotype was recorded many times. The chain carries TRBV15 and TRBJ2-7; TRBD2 agrees at 9 bases. This CDR3 has 17 residues. J was trimmed by 1 base and V by 3 bases; bases with no gene match: 10. Germline CDR1 reads LNHNV; CDR2 reads YYDKDF (reference sequence). CDR3 loop: CATSRDLGAGGSYEQYF. CDR3 nucleotides: TGTGCCACCAGCAGGGACCTGGGAGCGGGAGGTTCCTACGAGCAGTACTTC.

This rearrangement joins TRBV15 to TRBJ1-5; 8 positions agree with TRBD1. Looked up from germline, CDR1 is LNHNV and CDR2 is YYDKDF (reference sequence). This CDR3 spans 15 amino acids. The junction had 7 bases not matched to a gene; V was cut back by 3 bases and J by 6 bases. CDR3 DNA sequence: TGTGCCACCAGCAGGCCAGACAGGGGTGGTCAGCCCCAGCATTTT. Amino acid sequence: CATSRPDRGGQPQHF.

For this clonotype: A junction end diverges from the germline sequence, so it may reflect a read error. J is TRBJ1-2 and V is TRBV9, with D perhaps matching TRBD1 (6 bases). The CDR3 loop spans 13 amino acids. The germline gives CDR1 SGDLS, CDR2 YYNGEE. The CDR3, as DNA: TGTGCCAGCAGCGGGGGGCCTCCCTATGGCTACACCTTT. Residues: CASSGGPPYGYTF.

The chain uses TRBV2 and TRBJ1-5, with D unresolved. This CDR3 contains 12 residues. CDR1 is SNHLY and CDR2 is FYNNEI in the germline V gene. The CDR3 is CASSHFGQPQHF. The CDR3 bases are TGTGCTAGCTCCCACTTCGGGCAGCCCCAGCATTTT.

Concerning this clonotype itself: A junction end diverges from the germline sequence, so it may reflect a read error. J is TRBJ1-1 and V is TRBV4-1; a possible D gene is TRBD1 (5 bases). The CDR3 contains 13 residues. Per germline, CDR1 MGHRA and CDR2 YSYEKL. The CDR3 spells CASSQASGRRAFF. The DNA of the CDR3 is TGTGCCAGCAGCCAAGCCTCAGGGAGGAGAGCTTTCTTT.